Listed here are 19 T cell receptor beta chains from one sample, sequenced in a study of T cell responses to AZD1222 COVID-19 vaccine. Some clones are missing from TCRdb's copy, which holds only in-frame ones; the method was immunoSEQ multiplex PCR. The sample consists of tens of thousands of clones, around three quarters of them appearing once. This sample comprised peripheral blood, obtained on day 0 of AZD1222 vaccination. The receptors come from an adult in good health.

The CDR3 DNA is TGTGCCAGCAGTGAAGCGAGAGCAGGGCGGGAGACCCAGTACTTC. It specifies CASSEARAGRETQYF. The V call is TRBV2, the J call TRBJ2-5, with TRBD1 as a possible D gene (5 bases). This CDR3 contains 15 residues. The germline V and J ends were trimmed by 0 bases and 5 bases, with 13 bases remaining between them. Germline V gives CDR1 SNHLY, CDR2 FYNNEI.

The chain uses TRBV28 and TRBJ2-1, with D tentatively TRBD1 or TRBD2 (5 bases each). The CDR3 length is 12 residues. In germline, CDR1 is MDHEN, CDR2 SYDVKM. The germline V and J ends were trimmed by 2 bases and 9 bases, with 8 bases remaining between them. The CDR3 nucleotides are TGTGCCAGCAGTTTAGGGACGGGTGAGCAGTTCTTC. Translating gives CASSLGTGEQFF.

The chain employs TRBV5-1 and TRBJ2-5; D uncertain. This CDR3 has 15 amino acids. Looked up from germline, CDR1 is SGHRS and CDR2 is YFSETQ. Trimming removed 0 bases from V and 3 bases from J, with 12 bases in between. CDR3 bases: TGCGCCAGCAGCTTGGTCCCAGACTCGGAAGAGACCCAGTACTTC. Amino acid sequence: CASSLVPDSEETQYF.

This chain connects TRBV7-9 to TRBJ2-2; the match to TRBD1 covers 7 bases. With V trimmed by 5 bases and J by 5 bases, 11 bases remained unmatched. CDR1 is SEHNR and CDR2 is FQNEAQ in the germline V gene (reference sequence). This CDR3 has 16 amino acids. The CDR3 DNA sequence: TGTGCCAGCAGCGCTCGGACAGGCGCTGAGACCGGGGAGCTGTTTTTT. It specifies CASSARTGAETGELFF.

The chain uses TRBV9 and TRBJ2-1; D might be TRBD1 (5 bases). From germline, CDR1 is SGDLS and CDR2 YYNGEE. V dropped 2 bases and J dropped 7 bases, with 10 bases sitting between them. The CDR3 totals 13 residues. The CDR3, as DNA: TGTGCCAGCAGCGTTGCCAGGGAAAATGAGCAGTTCTTC. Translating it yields CASSVARENEQFF.

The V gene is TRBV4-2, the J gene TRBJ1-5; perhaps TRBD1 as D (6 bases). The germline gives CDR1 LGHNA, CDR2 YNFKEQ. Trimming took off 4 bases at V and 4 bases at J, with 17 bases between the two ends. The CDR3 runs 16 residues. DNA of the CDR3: TGTGCCAGCAGCCTGTTGGAGGGGGGGAGAAATCAGCCCCAGCATTTT. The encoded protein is CASSLLEGGRNQPQHF.

This chain's CDR3 is CASSQDRDPRSMDTQYF. In DNA, the CDR3 is TGCGCCAGCAGCCAAGATCGGGACCCTCGCTCCATGGATACGCAGTATTTT. The chain is built from TRBV4-1 and TRBJ2-3, with D tentatively TRBD1 or TRBD2 (5 bases each). In germline, CDR1 is MGHRA, CDR2 YSYEKL. This CDR3 is 17 amino acids long. Between the trimmed V and J ends, which lost 0 bases and 6 bases, there was a span of 19 bases.

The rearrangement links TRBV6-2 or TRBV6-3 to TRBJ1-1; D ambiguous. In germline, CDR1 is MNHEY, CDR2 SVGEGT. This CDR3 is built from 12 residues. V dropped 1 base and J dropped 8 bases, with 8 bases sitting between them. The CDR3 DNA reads TGTGCCAGCAGTTACTTAGACCGCGAAGCTTTCTTT. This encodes CASSYLDREAFF.

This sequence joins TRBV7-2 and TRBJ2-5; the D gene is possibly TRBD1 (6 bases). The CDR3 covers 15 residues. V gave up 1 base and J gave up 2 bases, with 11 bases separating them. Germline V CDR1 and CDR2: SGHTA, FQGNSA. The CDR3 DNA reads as TGTGCCAGCAGCTTAGGGGACATACCTCAAGAGACCCAGTACTTC. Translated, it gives CASSLGDIPQETQYF.

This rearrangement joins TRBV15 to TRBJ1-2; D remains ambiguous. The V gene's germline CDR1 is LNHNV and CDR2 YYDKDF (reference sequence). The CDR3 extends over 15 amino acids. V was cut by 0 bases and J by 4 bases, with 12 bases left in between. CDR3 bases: TGTGCCACCAGCAGAGAGGCTGGGAGGGCCTATGGCTACACCTTC. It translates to CATSREAGRAYGYTF.

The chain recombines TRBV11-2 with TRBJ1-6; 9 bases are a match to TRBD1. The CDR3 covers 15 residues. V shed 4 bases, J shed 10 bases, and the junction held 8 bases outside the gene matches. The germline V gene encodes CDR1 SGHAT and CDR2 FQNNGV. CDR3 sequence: CASSWNRDRDSPLHF. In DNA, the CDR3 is TGTGCCAGCAGCTGGAACCGGGACAGGGACTCACCCCTCCACTTT.

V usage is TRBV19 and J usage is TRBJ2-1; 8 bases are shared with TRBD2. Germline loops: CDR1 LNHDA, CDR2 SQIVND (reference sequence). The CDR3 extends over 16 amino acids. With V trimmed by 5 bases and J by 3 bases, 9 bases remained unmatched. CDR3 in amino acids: CASSPGGGRVYNEQFF. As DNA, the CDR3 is TGTGCCAGTAGTCCCGGCGGGGGGCGCGTCTACAATGAGCAGTTCTTC.

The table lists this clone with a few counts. Written as DNA, the CDR3 is TGTGCCAGTAGCGGACGGTGGAATGAAAAACTGTTTTTT. Its protein is CASSGRWNEKLFF. This chain joins TRBV19 and TRBJ1-4, with no clear D. The CDR3 covers 13 residues. Germline CDR1 reads LNHDA; CDR2 reads SQIVND (reference sequence). V was clipped by 6 bases and J by 5 bases, with 10 bases between them.

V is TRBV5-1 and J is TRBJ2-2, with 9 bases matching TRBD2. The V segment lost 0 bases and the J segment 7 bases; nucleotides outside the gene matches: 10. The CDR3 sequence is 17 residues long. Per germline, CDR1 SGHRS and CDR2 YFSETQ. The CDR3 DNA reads TGCGCCAGCAGCTTGGATGTTGGGACTAGCCGCAGCGGGGAGCTGTTTTTT. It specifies CASSLDVGTSRSGELFF. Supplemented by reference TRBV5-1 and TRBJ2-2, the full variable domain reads KAGVTQTPRYLIKTRGQQVTLSCSPISGHRSVSWYQQTPGQGLQFLFEYFSETQRNKGNFPGRFSGRQFSNSRSEMNVSTLELGDSALYLCASSLDVGTSRSGELFFGEGSRLTVL.

The CDR3 bases are TGTGCCACCAAAGGGGACAGGCTGGTGAATTCACCCCTCCACTTT. It specifies CATKGDRLVNSPLHF. The J gene is TRBJ1-6, the V gene TRBV19; 8 bases line up with TRBD1. CDR3 length equals 15 residues. With V trimmed by 10 bases and J by 7 bases, 12 bases remained unmatched. The germline V gene has CDR1 LNHDA and CDR2 SQIVND (reference sequence). The whole variable domain, filled in from reference TRBV19 and TRBJ1-6, reads DGGITQSPKYLFRKEGQNVTLSCEQNLNHDAMYWYRQDPGQGLRLIYYSQIVNDFQKGDIAEGYSVSREKKESFPLTVTSAQKNPTAFYLCATKGDRLVNSPLHFGNGTRLTVT.

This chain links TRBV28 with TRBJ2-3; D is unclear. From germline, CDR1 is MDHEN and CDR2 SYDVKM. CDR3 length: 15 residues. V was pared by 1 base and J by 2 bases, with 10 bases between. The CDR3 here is CASSLSLGSTDTQYF. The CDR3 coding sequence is TGTGCCAGCAGTTTATCGCTGGGCTCCACAGATACGCAGTATTTT. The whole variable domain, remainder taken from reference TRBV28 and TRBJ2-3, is DVKVTQSSRYLVKRTGEKVFLECVQDMDHENMFWYRQDPGLGLRLIYFSYDVKMKEKGDIPEGYSVSREKKERFSLILESASTNQTSMYLCASSLSLGSTDTQYFGPGTRLTVL.

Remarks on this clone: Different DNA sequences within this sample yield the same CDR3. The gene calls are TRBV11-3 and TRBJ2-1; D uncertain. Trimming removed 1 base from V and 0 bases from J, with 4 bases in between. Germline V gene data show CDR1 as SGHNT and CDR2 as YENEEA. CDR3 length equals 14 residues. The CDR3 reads CASSLASSYNEQFF. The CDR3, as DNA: TGTGCCAGCAGCTTAGCTAGCTCCTACAATGAGCAGTTCTTC.

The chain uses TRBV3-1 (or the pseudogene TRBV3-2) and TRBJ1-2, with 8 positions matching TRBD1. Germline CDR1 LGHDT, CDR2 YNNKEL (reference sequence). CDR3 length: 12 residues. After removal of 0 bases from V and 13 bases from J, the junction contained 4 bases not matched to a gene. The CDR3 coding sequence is TGTGCCAGCAGCCAAGAGGCGCAGGGGGCCACCTTC. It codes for CASSQEAQGATF.

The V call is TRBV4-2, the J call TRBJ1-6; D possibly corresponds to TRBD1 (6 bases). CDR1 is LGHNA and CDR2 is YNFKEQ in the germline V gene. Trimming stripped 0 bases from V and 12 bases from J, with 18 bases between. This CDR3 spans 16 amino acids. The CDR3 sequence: CASSQEVSGARRPLHF. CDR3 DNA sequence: TGTGCCAGCAGCCAAGAGGTGTCGGGGGCGAGGAGACCCCTCCACTTT.